This T cell receptor beta chain was retrieved from a study of shared clonotypes between healthy human individuals. Study-level findings and limits: When compared with the clonotypes that were shared by all four sorted-subset donors, the non-shared clonotypes turned out to have lower generation probabilities. It was only blood that was sampled, and tissue repertoires likely differ. Memory subsets had estimated richness that was generally smaller than that of naive subsets.

Assay used: immunoSEQ multiplex PCR; TCRdb lists only in-frame clones, some missing. The table lists about 1 million clones, roughly 80% of them singletons, with approximately 1.5% in the top ten. With 4 bases removed from V and 9 bases from J, the gap between germline ends came to 9 bases. This CDR3 contains 11 residues. Germline CDR1 and CDR2: LNHDA and SQIVND (reference sequence). This clone showed up just a few times. No antigen is known for it. The origin of this receptor is a man younger than 35 in good health. This chain links TRBV19 with TRBJ1-2; D gene ambiguous. Sequencing was done on a sample of memory CD4+ T cells sorted from blood. Subset in this sample: CD45RA-negative fraction. The CDR3 region has the DNA TGTGCCAGTAGTAGCCCATTGAGCTACACCTTC. Amino acid sequence: CASSSPLSYTF.